The T cell receptor beta chain under discussion was sequenced for a study of cytomegalovirus exposure and HLA in healthy donors. Overall study results and limits: Among TCR beta chains, those listed as cytomegalovirus-associated numbered fewer than 200. Later, an analysis found that TCR clusters from the first cohort tended to co-occur in the roughly 110 validation repertoires. According to reports, the classifier identified cytomegalovirus status with high specificity and sensitivity.

Separation from the 666-subject first cohort characterized the roughly 110-subject validation cohort, to which the donors belonged. In regard to this clone: The antigen is undetermined.

The repertoire was sequenced with immunoSEQ multiplex PCR; TCRdb's copy has only in-frame clones and lacks some. This table holds approximately 100,000 clones, 87% found once. This receptor was identified in a woman under 40 in good health and CMV-seronegative. The sequenced sample was PBMCs.

The CDR3 loop reads CASSLAGAGALGEQFF. DNA for the CDR3: TGTGCCAGCAGCTTAGCGGGGGCGGGAGCATTGGGTGAGCAGTTCTTC. The V gene is TRBV7-8, the J gene TRBJ2-1; TRBD2 is a possible D gene (7 bases). CDR3 length: 16 amino acids. From germline, CDR1 is SGHVS and CDR2 FQNEAQ. Trimming removed 0 bases at V and 9 bases at J, with 18 bases between.